Each of the 21 T cell receptor beta chains below was sequenced from the same sample in a study of blood T cell repertoires in COVID-19. Generated by immunoSEQ multiplex PCR, the TCRdb table keeps only in-frame clones and is missing some. The sample contains tens of thousands of clones, about 85% of which appear only once. The specimen sequenced was peripheral blood. These TCRs come from a human donor in a cohort sampled during active COVID-19.

This chain uses TRBV28 with TRBJ1-5, with 8 bases lining up with TRBD1. The CDR3 sequence is 14 residues long. Unmatched junction bases numbered 11, after V lost 5 bases and J lost 11 bases. Germline V gene lookup returns CDR1 MDHEN and CDR2 SYDVKM. CDR3 sequence (DNA): TGTGCCAGCAGTCCCGGACAGGGCCTTGGTACCCAGCATTTT. It codes for CASSPGQGLGTQHF. Based on the CDR3 plus reference TRBV28 and TRBJ1-5, the full variable domain is DVKVTQSSRYLVKRTGEKVFLECVQDMDHENMFWYRQDPGLGLRLIYFSYDVKMKEKGDIPEGYSVSREKKERFSLILESASTNQTSMYLCASSPGQGLGTQHFGDGTRLSIL.

This sequence joins TRBV7-6 and TRBJ1-6; 9 bases align to TRBD1. This CDR3 contains 14 residues. The V gene end was trimmed by 5 bases and the J gene end by 8 bases; junction bases not matched to a gene: 4. Germline CDR1 is SGHVS and CDR2 is FNYEAQ. CDR3 coding DNA: TGTGCCAGCAGCAGACAGGGGGTTTATTCACCCCTCCACTTT. This translates into CASSRQGVYSPLHF. The entire variable domain, with the rest obtained from reference TRBV7-6 and TRBJ1-6, is as follows: GAGVSQSPRYKVTKRGQDVALRCDPISGHVSLYWYRQALGQGPEFLTYFNYEAQQDKSGLPNDRFSAERPEGSISTLTIQRTEQRDSAMYRCASSRQGVYSPLHFGNGTRLTVT.

This rearrangement joins TRBV5-1 to TRBJ1-4; 9 bases are shared with TRBD1. V lost 4 bases and J lost 8; bases outside the gene matches: 6. In germline, CDR1 is SGHRS, CDR2 YFSETQ. This CDR3 is built from 14 residues. In DNA, the CDR3 is TGCGCCAGCAGCCCAACAGGGGGCGGAGAAAAACTGTTTTTT. Translated: CASSPTGGGEKLFF.

Note on this clone: The sample contains more than one DNA sequence encoding this CDR3. The DNA of the CDR3 is TGTGCCAGCAGTTATCTCAATCAGCCCCAGCATTTT. Translated: CASSYLNQPQHF. The chain uses TRBV6-6 and TRBJ1-5; D is undetermined. The CDR3 sequence is 12 residues long. The ends were cut back, 3 bases at V and 3 bases at J, with 3 bases in the middle. Looked up from germline, CDR1 is MNHNY and CDR2 is SVGAGI (reference sequence).

This clone was found once. The chain uses TRBV4-2 and TRBJ2-1, with 8 bases lining up with TRBD1. The V and J ends lost 4 bases and 0 bases, in that order; junction bases with no gene match: 5. CDR3 length: 16 residues. Germline assignment: CDR1 LGHNA and CDR2 YNFKEQ. The CDR3 DNA reads as TGTGCCAGCAGCCTACAAGACAGGGGCTCCTACAATGAGCAGTTCTTC. It is translated as CASSLQDRGSYNEQFF.

The rearrangement links TRBV19 to TRBJ1-2; D possibly corresponds to TRBD1 (6 bases). This CDR3 is built from 15 residues. The germline gives CDR1 LNHDA, CDR2 SQIVND (reference sequence). Trimming took off 4 bases at V and 4 bases at J, with 16 bases between the two ends. The CDR3 sequence is CASSTHRQEPYGYTF. CDR3 sequence (DNA): TGTGCCAGTAGTACCCATAGACAGGAACCCTATGGCTACACCTTC. Full variable domain (remainder filled in from reference TRBV19 and TRBJ1-2): DGGITQSPKYLFRKEGQNVTLSCEQNLNHDAMYWYRQDPGQGLRLIYYSQIVNDFQKGDIAEGYSVSREKKESFPLTVTSAQKNPTAFYLCASSTHRQEPYGYTFGSGTRLTVV.

The chain couples TRBV25-1 to TRBJ1-1; TRBD1 might be the D (6 bases). The germline V and J ends were trimmed by 6 bases and 12 bases, with 14 bases remaining between them. Germline V gives CDR1 MGHDK, CDR2 SYGVNS. This CDR3 has 11 amino acids. CDR3 nucleotide sequence: TGTGCCAGCAGGGTATCAGGGGTAACTTTCTTT. Amino acids: CASRVSGVTFF.

The V call is TRBV6-2 or TRBV6-3, the J call TRBJ2-5; 10 nucleotides line up with TRBD2. The CDR3 is 16 amino acids. The J segment lost 2 bases and the V segment lost 0 bases, leaving 3 bases of the junction unmatched. CDR1 MNHEY and CDR2 SVGEGT come from the germline V gene. The CDR3 nucleotides read TGTGCCAGCAGTTACTCCGGACTAGCGGAACAAGAGACCCAGTACTTC. Translation: CASSYSGLAEQETQYF.

The chain joins TRBV28 to TRBJ1-5, with D uncertain. The CDR3 has 12 residues. Germline-derived CDR1 and CDR2 are MDHEN and SYDVKM. Trimming shortened V by 3 bases and J by 5 bases, and 5 bases separated the two germline ends. CDR3 sequence reads: CASSFPDQPQHF. The CDR3 DNA reads TGTGCCAGCAGTTTTCCCGATCAGCCCCAGCATTTT.

The chain links TRBV18 to TRBJ1-2; TRBD1 matches 9 bases. V lost 6 bases to trimming and J lost 3 bases; unmatched junction nucleotides: 5. CDR3 length: 14 residues. The V gene's germline CDR1 is KGHSH and CDR2 LQKENI. CDR3 DNA sequence: TGTGCCAGCTCGCTAACAGGGGGCGACTATGGCTACACCTTC. This gives the protein CASSLTGGDYGYTF.

V is TRBV28 and J is TRBJ2-1; 10 nucleotides match TRBD2. From germline, CDR1 is MDHEN and CDR2 SYDVKM. The CDR3 runs to 14 residues. Trimming at V came to 6 bases and at J to 8 bases, leaving 7 bases not matched to a gene. CDR3 region: CASSQAGGLDEQFF. CDR3 sequence (DNA): TGTGCCAGCAGCCAAGCGGGGGGGCTCGATGAGCAGTTCTTC.

V and J are TRBV2 and TRBJ2-1; D is unclear. The V end was cut by 8 bases, the J end by 4 bases, with 21 bases between. This CDR3 is 16 amino acids long. Germline lookup yields CDR1 SNHLY and CDR2 FYNNEI. CDR3 coding DNA: TGTGCCAGCCGCTTGATGGCGGCCCCGGTATACAATGAGCAGTTCTTC. It translates to CASRLMAAPVYNEQFF.

The chain recombines TRBV5-6 with TRBJ2-1; 8 bases match TRBD1. Germline CDR1 SGHDT, CDR2 YYEEEE. CDR3 length equals 16 residues. Trimming removed 3 bases from V and 1 base from J; junction bases left unmatched: 6. For the CDR3, the DNA is TGTGCCAGCAGCTCGATCCAGGGGGCGTCCTACAATGAGCAGTTCTTC. Amino acid sequence: CASSSIQGASYNEQFF. Based on the CDR3 plus reference TRBV5-6 and TRBJ2-1, the full variable domain is DAGVTQSPTHLIKTRGQQVTLRCSPKSGHDTVSWYQQALGQGPQFIFQYYEEEERQRGNFPDRFSGHQFPNYSSELNVNALLLGDSALYLCASSSIQGASYNEQFFGPGTRLTVL.

The CDR3, as DNA: TGTGCCAGCAGCTTCGGACAGGGGGAAGATACGCAGTATTTT. Translating it yields CASSFGQGEDTQYF. This chain connects TRBV3-1 (or the pseudogene TRBV3-2) to TRBJ2-3, with 10 bases matching TRBD1. This CDR3 is 14 amino acids long. Germline V gene lookup returns CDR1 LGHDT and CDR2 YNNKEL (reference sequence). V dropped 5 bases and J dropped 5; count of bases not matched to a gene: 4.

The chain couples TRBV4-3 to TRBJ1-2; 9 bases agree with TRBD1. Germline CDR1 is LGHNA and CDR2 is YSLEER. Germline trimming cut 4 bases from V and 8 bases from J; bases unmatched to any gene: 5. The CDR3 loop spans 13 amino acids. The CDR3 sequence is CASSRGQGGGYTF. CDR3 coding DNA: TGCGCCAGCAGCCGGGGACAGGGCGGAGGCTACACCTTC.

The chain recombines TRBV11-2 with TRBJ1-4, with a tentative D call TRBD1 (6 bases). V dropped 7 bases and J dropped 8 bases, with 17 bases sitting between them. CDR1 and CDR2 from the germline V gene are SGHAT and FQNNGV. The CDR3 length is 14 residues. The CDR3 spells CASNHNRDQEKLFF. The CDR3 DNA sequence: TGTGCCAGCAACCACAACAGGGACCAAGAAAAACTGTTTTTT.

CDR3 DNA: TGTGCCAGCATGGGCACCGGGACAGGGCTCACTGAAGCTTTCTTT. Amino acids: CASMGTGTGLTEAFF. The chain employs TRBV2 and TRBJ1-1; 9 nucleotides align to TRBD1. Per the germline V gene, CDR1 is SNHLY and CDR2 is FYNNEI. J was trimmed by 4 bases and V by 7 bases; bases with no gene match: 10. The CDR3 sequence is 15 residues long.

The chain joins TRBV6-5 to TRBJ2-1; 10 nucleotides line up with TRBD1. The CDR3 spans 14 residues. V dropped 8 bases and J dropped 8; count of bases not matched to a gene: 9. Germline values: CDR1 MNHEY, CDR2 SVGAGI. The CDR3 loop is CASGGQGRWDEQFF. As DNA, the CDR3 is TGTGCCAGCGGGGGACAGGGGAGATGGGATGAGCAGTTCTTC.

V is TRBV11-3 and J is TRBJ2-3; D not certain. Trimming removed 1 base from V and 1 base from J, with 9 bases in between. CDR1 and CDR2 (germline): SGHNT, YENEEA. The length of the CDR3 is 15 residues. This CDR3 reads CASSLGAPGTDTQYF. Written as DNA, the CDR3 is TGTGCCAGCAGCTTAGGGGCACCGGGCACAGATACGCAGTATTTT.

The genes are TRBV12-3 or TRBV12-4 and TRBJ1-5; D remains unclear. V lost 6 bases and J 4 bases, leaving 7 bases between the germline ends. The CDR3 is made up of 12 amino acids. The CDR3 is CASRGSNQPQHF. CDR3 bases: TGTGCCAGCAGGGGCTCGAATCAGCCCCAGCATTTT.

Written as DNA, the CDR3 is TGTGCCAGCAGCCGGAGCCTACAGGGGAACTATGGCTACACCTTC. It specifies CASSRSLQGNYGYTF. The chain employs TRBV5-8 and TRBJ1-2, with 7 bases that match TRBD1. CDR1 is SGHTS, CDR2 YDEGEE, per germline. CDR3 length: 15 amino acids. With 4 bases clipped from V and 2 bases from J, the junction kept 8 bases outside the gene matches.